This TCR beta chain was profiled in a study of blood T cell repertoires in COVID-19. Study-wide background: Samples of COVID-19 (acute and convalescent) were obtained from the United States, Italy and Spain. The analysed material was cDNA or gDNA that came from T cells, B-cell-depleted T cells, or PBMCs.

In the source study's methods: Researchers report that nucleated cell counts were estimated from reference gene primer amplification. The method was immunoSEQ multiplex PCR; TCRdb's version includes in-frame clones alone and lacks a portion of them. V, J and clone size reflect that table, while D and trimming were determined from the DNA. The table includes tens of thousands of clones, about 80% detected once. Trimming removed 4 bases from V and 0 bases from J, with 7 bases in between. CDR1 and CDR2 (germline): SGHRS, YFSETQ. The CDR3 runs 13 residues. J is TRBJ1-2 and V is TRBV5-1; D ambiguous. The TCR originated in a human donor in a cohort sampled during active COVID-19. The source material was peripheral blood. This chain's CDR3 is CASSGMPNYGYTF. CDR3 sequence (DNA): TGCGCCAGCAGCGGCATGCCTAACTATGGCTACACCTTC.